These 16 T cell receptor beta chains were all obtained from the same sample, sequenced in a study of T cells in Graves' hyperthyroidism and ophthalmopathy. Amplification of TCR beta CDR3 regions used RNA as the template. The study used the HTBI primer set for a first-round RT-PCR of the TCR CDR3. Via MiXCR, TCRdb re-called the multiplex PCR reads, giving one row per CDR3 protein. In the table there are roughly 300,000 distinct CDR3 sequences, about 20% of which are singletons. The sample taken for sequencing was blood. All receptors come from a woman between 45 and 65 years old with Graves' hyperthyroidism.

This clonotype occurred a few times. The J gene is TRBJ2-4, the V gene TRBV2; D unresolved. Trimming cost V 7 bases and J 0 bases, with 10 bases left between them. CDR3 length equals 14 residues. The germline CDR1 and CDR2 sequences are SNHLY and FYNNEI. The DNA for the CDR3 is TGTGCCAGCACCATGGAGCTAGCCAAAAACATTCAGTACTTC. Translated, it gives CASTMELAKNIQYF. Full variable domain (remainder filled in from reference TRBV2 and TRBJ2-4): EPEVTQTPSHQVTQMGQEVILRCVPISNHLYFYWYRQILGQKVEFLVSFYNNEISEKSEIFDDQFSVERPDGSNFTLKIRSTKLEDSAMYFCASTMELAKNIQYFGAGTRLSVL.

There are many counts of this clonotype. The chain couples TRBV2 to TRBJ1-4, with TRBD1 identical over 7 bases. V lost 8 bases, J lost 0 bases, and 3 bases stayed unmatched. The CDR3 spans 14 residues. The germline gives CDR1 SNHLY, CDR2 FYNNEI. This CDR3 is CASDGQATNEKLFF. In DNA, the CDR3 is TGTGCCAGCGACGGACAGGCAACTAATGAAAAACTGTTTTTT. Together with reference TRBV2 and TRBJ1-4, the CDR3 gives the full variable domain: EPEVTQTPSHQVTQMGQEVILRCVPISNHLYFYWYRQILGQKVEFLVSFYNNEISEKSEIFDDQFSVERPDGSNFTLKIRSTKLEDSAMYFCASDGQATNEKLFFGSGTQLSVL.

This clonotype was counted many times. The chain carries TRBV28 and TRBJ2-7; D might be TRBD2 (6 bases). Germline V CDR1 and CDR2: MDHEN, SYDVKM. V was clipped by 5 bases and J by 5 bases, with 13 bases between them. CDR3 length: 13 amino acids. CDR3 sequence: CASSTRLEDEQYF. The CDR3, as DNA: TGTGCCAGCAGTACCCGACTAGAGGACGAGCAGTACTTC.

The chain employs TRBV27 and TRBJ1-2; perhaps TRBD1 as D (6 bases). CDR1 MNHEY and CDR2 SMNVEV come from the germline V gene (reference sequence). Trimming removed 5 bases at V and 5 bases at J, with 15 bases between. The CDR3 has 14 residues. CDR3 nucleotides: TGTGCCAGCAGTCCCGACCAGGGGTTTTATGGCTACACCTTC. It encodes CASSPDQGFYGYTF.

This chain links TRBV6-1 with TRBJ2-5, with 11 bases lining up with TRBD2. V lost 8 bases, J lost 2 bases, and 4 bases stayed unmatched. Germline CDR1 and CDR2: MNHNS and SASEGT. CDR3 length equals 14 residues. The CDR3 region is CASVLAGGQETQYF. CDR3 sequence (DNA): TGTGCCAGCGTGCTAGCGGGGGGACAAGAGACCCAGTACTTC.

V is TRBV3-1 and J is TRBJ2-2; either TRBD1 or TRBD2 may supply D (5 bases each). The CDR3 sequence is 16 residues long. V lost 6 bases to trimming and J lost 2 bases, with 16 bases between them. Germline lookup yields CDR1 LGHDT and CDR2 YNNKEL (reference sequence). CDR3 region: CASSLYGTGNTGELFF. The CDR3 DNA is TGTGCCAGCAGTCTTTACGGGACCGGCAACACCGGGGAGCTGTTTTTT.

Ten or more counts support this clonotype. V and J are TRBV12-3 or TRBV12-4 and TRBJ2-1; 9 bases fit TRBD2. The CDR3 extends over 15 amino acids. V lost 4 bases to trimming and J lost 4 bases; unmatched junction nucleotides: 5. Written as DNA, the CDR3 is TGTGCCAGCAGTTCAGGGACTAGCAGTTACAATGAGCAGTTCTTC. Its protein is CASSSGTSSYNEQFF.

The sample holds many counts of this clonotype. This sequence joins TRBV10-3 and TRBJ2-1, with 14 bases fitting TRBD2. The CDR3 spans 17 residues. V shed 6 bases and J 6 bases; nucleotides not matched to a gene: 10. Germline CDR1 and CDR2: ENHRY and SYGVKD. The CDR3 DNA reads as TGTGCCATCAGCGGGACTAGCGGGGGTTCAGGTCCCAATGAGCAGTTCTTC. This translates into CAISGTSGGSGPNEQFF.

This clonotype has ten or more counts. The chain is built from TRBV12-3 or TRBV12-4 and TRBJ1-5; D ambiguous. The CDR3 is made up of 14 amino acids. Trimming removed 3 bases at V and 3 bases at J, with 9 bases between. The CDR3 nucleotides are TGTGCCAGCAGTTTTGAGGGTGACAATCAGCCCCAGCATTTT. This codes for CASSFEGDNQPQHF.

V and J are TRBV30 and TRBJ1-5; TRBD1 matches 7 bases. The CDR3 loop spans 17 amino acids. The V and J ends lost 8 bases and 2 bases, in that order; junction bases with no gene match: 18. Germline V gives CDR1 GTSNPN, CDR2 SVGIG (reference sequence). CDR3 sequence (DNA): TGTGCCGCCGACACAGGGGCGCCGGAGTATGGCAATCAGCCCCAGCATTTT. It codes for CAADTGAPEYGNQPQHF. Full variable domain (remainder filled in from reference TRBV30 and TRBJ1-5): SQTIHQWPATLVQPVGSPLSLECTVEGTSNPNLYWYRQAAGRGLQLLFYSVGIGQISSEVPQNLSASRPQDRQFILSSKKLLLSDSGFYLCAADTGAPEYGNQPQHFGDGTRLSIL.

J is TRBJ2-7 and V is TRBV15, with TRBD2 matching over 7 bases. V lost 6 bases, J lost 4 bases, and 3 bases stayed unmatched. The CDR3 length is 12 residues. Germline values: CDR1 LNHNV, CDR2 YYDKDF (reference sequence). Here the CDR3 DNA reads TGTGCCACCAGTTGGGGGGGTTACGAGCAGTACTTC. Amino acid sequence: CATSWGGYEQYF.

The sample holds a few counts of this clonotype. The V gene is TRBV24-1, the J gene TRBJ2-1; tentatively, D is TRBD1 (6 bases). The CDR3 sequence is 14 residues long. Per germline, CDR1 KGHDR and CDR2 SFDVKD. Between the trimmed V and J ends, which lost 4 bases and 9 bases, there was a span of 15 bases. Here the CDR3 DNA reads TGTGCCACCAGTGACCCGGCTACAGGGTTTGAGCAGTTCTTC. Its protein is CATSDPATGFEQFF.

This sequence joins TRBV19 and TRBJ1-5; TRBD1 might be the D (5 bases). CDR3 length: 13 amino acids. The germline gives CDR1 LNHDA, CDR2 SQIVND (reference sequence). Trimming pared 3 bases from V and 4 bases from J, leaving 7 bases between. DNA for the CDR3: TGTGCCAGTAGTATTAAGGGGAATCAGCCCCAGCATTTT. It codes for CASSIKGNQPQHF.

The chain recombines TRBV13 with TRBJ2-5; a weak D match, TRBD2 (6 bases). The germline V gene has CDR1 PRHDT and CDR2 FYEKMQ (reference sequence). The CDR3 has 18 amino acids. Trimming removed 5 bases at V and 3 bases at J, with 25 bases between. For the CDR3, the DNA is TGTGCCAGCAGCCCACCGGGGTTGGGGGACTTTGGAAAAGAGACCCAGTACTTC. This encodes CASSPPGLGDFGKETQYF.

The chain couples TRBV12-3 or TRBV12-4 to TRBJ1-1, with 7 bases lining up with TRBD1. This CDR3 spans 14 amino acids. Germline trimming cut 5 bases from V and 0 bases from J; bases unmatched to any gene: 3. CDR3 loop: CASSTGAMNTEAFF. CDR3 DNA sequence: TGTGCCAGCAGTACAGGGGCCATGAACACTGAAGCTTTCTTT.

CDR3 sequence: CASSDRTGYGYTF. The CDR3 DNA reads TGTGCCAGTAGTGACCGAACAGGGTATGGCTACACCTTC. The chain carries TRBV19 and TRBJ1-2; D is perhaps TRBD1 (6 bases). V lost 5 bases, J lost 5 bases, and 12 bases lay in between. Germline assignment: CDR1 LNHDA and CDR2 SQIVND (reference sequence). The CDR3 spans 13 residues.